These T cell receptor beta chains were read from a single sample in a study of T cell changes during pregnancy in multiple sclerosis. Assay used: immunoSEQ multiplex PCR; TCRdb lists only in-frame clones, some missing. The sample has some 48,000 clones, 80% to 95% seen once. The sequences come from CD4+ T cells from peripheral blood mononuclear cells, collected after pregnancy. The receptor source for this set is a female donor in good health, enrolled as a control in a pregnancy study. Each CDR3 is given with its conserved first and last residue. The D gene is left open where the match is weak. Not all rows give a size; the values are once, few, many and, for expanded clones, a class.

j_gene	abundance	v_gene	d_gene	CDR3nt	CDR3aa
TRBJ2-7	NA	TRBV7-2	TRBD2	TGTGCCAGCAGCTTAAGGGCCGGGGGGGGCTACGAGCAGTACTTC	CASSLRAGGGYEQYF
TRBJ2-7	NA	TRBV6-1	TRBD2	TGTGCCAGCAGTGAAATCCAACTAGCGGGCAATTCCTACGAGCAGTACTTC	CASSEIQLAGNSYEQYF
TRBJ2-5	NA	TRBV28	TRBD2	TGTGCCAGCAGTTCAGCGGGAGGGGGGAAAGAGACCCAGTACTTC	CASSSAGGGKETQYF
TRBJ2-3	NA	TRBV19	NA	TGTGCCAGTAGACCGGGTCAGAGCACAGATACGCAGTATTTT	CASRPGQSTDTQYF
TRBJ1-3	NA	TRBV28	TRBD1	TGTGCCAGCACCACCTGGGTCGGACAGGGCCTCTCTGGAAACACCATATATTTT	CASTTWVGQGLSGNTIYF
TRBJ2-1	NA	TRBV5-1	TRBD2	TGCGCCAGCAGCTTGGAGGCTAGCGGGGGCTACAATGAGCAGTTCTTC	CASSLEASGGYNEQFF
TRBJ1-2	NA	TRBV4-1	TRBD1	TGCGCCAGCAGCCAAGGGGACAGGGACTATGGCTACACCTTC	CASSQGDRDYGYTF
TRBJ1-5	NA	TRBV18	TRBD1	TGTGCCAGCTCACCAAGGACAGGGAATCAGCCCCAGCATTTT	CASSPRTGNQPQHF
TRBJ1-2	NA	TRBV28	NA	TGTGCCAGCAGTATCTCGGACAGAAACTATGGCTACACCTTC	CASSISDRNYGYTF
TRBJ2-5	NA	TRBV2	NA	TGTGCCAGCAGTGAAATCCCTAGGGAGACCCAGTACTTC	CASSEIPRETQYF
TRBJ2-7	NA	TRBV7-9	TRBD2	TGTGCCAGCAGCCCGCGGTTAGCGGGAGCCCCGTGGGAGCAGTACTTC	CASSPRLAGAPWEQYF
TRBJ2-7	NA	TRBV6-1	NA	TGTGCCACCCTAGATTCCTCCGCTTACTACGAGCAGTACTTC	CATLDSSAYYEQYF
TRBJ2-5	once	TRBV10-3	NA	TGTGCCATCAGTACAACAGGGAACCAAGAGACCCAGTACTTC	CAISTTGNQETQYF
TRBJ2-7	NA	TRBV5-1	NA	TGCGCCAGCAGCTTGGCCATCAGGGTATTCTCCTACGAGCAGTACTTC	CASSLAIRVFSYEQYF
TRBJ1-6	NA	TRBV9	TRBD1	TGTGCCAGCAGCGTAGGGACAGGGTCCCTTAATTCACCCCTCCACTTT	CASSVGTGSLNSPLHF
TRBJ1-5	few	TRBV2	TRBD1	TGTGCCAGCCGGGGACAGGGATTATTGAATCAGCCCCAGCATTTT	CASRGQGLLNQPQHF
TRBJ2-3	NA	TRBV10-3	NA	TGTGCCATCTCGATACAGGGTTCAGATACGCAGTATTTT	CAISIQGSDTQYF